Detailed here is one T cell receptor (beta chain). Its antigen is currently unknown. Germline loops: CDR1 MDHEN, CDR2 SYDVKM. This CDR3 is built from 15 residues. J gave up 8 bases and V 2 bases, and 6 bases lay outside the gene matches. These data originate in a study of T cell responses to AZD1222 COVID-19 vaccine. Study-wide results and caveats: Donor demographics were predominantly white British with a female majority; clonal diversity may be underestimated. Rises in breadth and depth of Spike-specific TCRs came after two AZD1222 doses.

Only in-frame clones appear in the TCRdb table, and some are missing; sequencing was by immunoSEQ multiplex PCR. The sample records 85,000 to 90,000 clones, around nine tenths being singletons. The V gene is TRBV28, the J gene TRBJ2-1; TRBD2 matches 10 bases. The clonotype originates from an adult in good health. Sequenced material: peripheral blood, taken on day 0 of MenACWY control vaccination. In nucleotides, the CDR3 is TGTGCCAGCAGTTTACAGGCTAGCGGGAGCCATGAGCAGTTCTTC. Protein: CASSLQASGSHEQFF.